This TCR beta chain appears in the sequencing data of a study of T cell responses to AZD1222 COVID-19 vaccine. The study, taken as a whole, reports: White British people made up most donors, females outnumbered males, and clonal diversity was possibly underestimated. CD4 TCRs linked to vaccination spanned spike, dominating at 160-218 and 743-854. Spike-specific TCR breadth and depth grew following two AZD1222 doses.

The protocol was immunoSEQ multiplex PCR, while the TCRdb copy is restricted to in-frame clones and leaves out a portion. The table records roughly 170,000 clones, 85% to 90% of them present only once. CDR1 and CDR2 from the germline V gene are SGHTA and FQGTGA. The CDR3 contains 13 residues. As concerns this clone: Its antigen remains unidentified. Germline is not matched at one junction end, which may reflect a read error.

This sequence was found in an adult in good health. The sample consisted of peripheral blood, taken on day 0 of AZD1222 vaccination. The rearrangement uses TRBV7-3 and TRBJ1-1; D not certain. Here the CDR3 reads CASSLSRNNEAFF. The CDR3 nucleotides read TGTGCCAGCAGCTTGTCTCGGAACAATGAAGCTTTCTTT. The whole variable domain, remainder taken from reference TRBV7-3 and TRBJ1-1, is GAGVSQTPSNKVTEKGKYVELRCDPISGHTALYWYRQSLGQGPEFLIYFQGTGAADDSGLPNDRFFAVRPEGSVSTLKIQRTERGDSAVYLCASSLSRNNEAFFGQGTRLTVV.